This is a list of T cell receptor beta chains from one sample in a study of PD-L1 blockade in urothelial cancer. Sequencing used immunoSEQ multiplex PCR; TCRdb keeps in-frame clones, though not all of them. The sample has around 93,000 clones; approximately 87% are singletons. The sequencing here drew on PBMCs, taken around atezolizumab (anti-PD-L1) treatment. Source of these receptors: a man between 65 and 85 years old with urothelial cancer. The CDR3 runs from the conserved cysteine through the conserved F or W. Fields, in order: J gene, V gene, clone size, D gene, CDR3 DNA, CDR3 protein. A D gene is named only where the DNA matches it firmly. Size is omitted from some rows. Given values are once, few, many or a class for expanded clones.

J gene: TRBJ2-7
V gene: TRBV25-1
clone size: once
D gene: TRBD1
CDR3 DNA: TGTGCCAGCAGTGGGGGACAGCCCCTAGAGCAGTACTTC
CDR3 protein: CASSGGQPLEQYF

J gene: TRBJ1-6
V gene: TRBV18
clone size: NA
D gene: TRBD1
CDR3 DNA: TGTGCCAGCTCCCCAGGGGGCGCGGATTCACCCCTCCACTTT
CDR3 protein: CASSPGGADSPLHF

J gene: TRBJ2-3
V gene: TRBV5-4
clone size: NA
D gene: TRBD2
CDR3 DNA: TGTGCCGGAACTAGCGGGGTCGCTAGCACAGATACGCAGTATTTT
CDR3 protein: CAGTSGVASTDTQYF

J gene: TRBJ2-5
V gene: TRBV4-3
clone size: NA
D gene: TRBD2
CDR3 DNA: TGCGCCAGCAGCCAATCCATAGCGGGAGGGCCTGAGACCCAGTACTTC
CDR3 protein: CASSQSIAGGPETQYF

J gene: TRBJ1-2
V gene: TRBV18
clone size: NA
D gene: TRBD1
CDR3 DNA: TGTGCCAGCTCACCCTCCGAGACAGGGACTGGCTACACCTTC
CDR3 protein: CASSPSETGTGYTF

J gene: TRBJ1-4
V gene: TRBV27
clone size: NA
D gene: TRBD1
CDR3 DNA: TGTGCCAGCAGTTTAAGACAGGGTACTAATGAAAAACTGTTTTTT
CDR3 protein: CASSLRQGTNEKLFF

J gene: TRBJ1-1
V gene: TRBV4-1
clone size: NA
D gene: TRBD1
CDR3 DNA: TGCGCCAGCAGCCCCTTACAGGGGGGGGACACTGAAGCTTTCTTT
CDR3 protein: CASSPLQGGDTEAFF

J gene: TRBJ2-7
V gene: TRBV5-8
clone size: NA
D gene: TRBD1
CDR3 DNA: TGTGCCAGCAGCCCGGGACAGGGGATCTACGAGCAGTACTTC
CDR3 protein: CASSPGQGIYEQYF

J gene: TRBJ2-7
V gene: TRBV11-1
clone size: NA
D gene: TRBD1
CDR3 DNA: TGTGCCAGCAGCTTGGGCAGGGGGCACGAGCAGTACTTC
CDR3 protein: CASSLGRGHEQYF

J gene: TRBJ1-1
V gene: TRBV28
clone size: NA
D gene: NA
CDR3 DNA: TGTGCCAGCAGCCCGTTTTATGGCGGGGAAGCTTTCTTT
CDR3 protein: CASSPFYGGEAFF

J gene: TRBJ1-5
V gene: TRBV6-1
clone size: few
D gene: TRBD1
CDR3 DNA: TGTGCCAGCAGGTTCACAGGGGGCAGCAATCAGCCCCAGCATTTT
CDR3 protein: CASRFTGGSNQPQHF

J gene: TRBJ2-7
V gene: TRBV6-4
clone size: NA
D gene: TRBD2
CDR3 DNA: TGTGCCAGCAGTGAGTTAGCGGGGGCCTCCTACGAGCAGTACTTC
CDR3 protein: CASSELAGASYEQYF

J gene: TRBJ2-7
V gene: TRBV15
clone size: NA
D gene: NA
CDR3 DNA: TGTGCCACCAGCAGAGATTTAGAGTCCTCCTACGAGCAGTACTTC
CDR3 protein: CATSRDLESSYEQYF

J gene: TRBJ1-5
V gene: TRBV5-1
clone size: once
D gene: NA
CDR3 DNA: TGCGCCAGCAGCTTGGACAGTAATCAGCCCCAGCATTTT
CDR3 protein: CASSLDSNQPQHF

J gene: TRBJ2-3
V gene: TRBV18
clone size: NA
D gene: TRBD2
CDR3 DNA: TGTGCCAGCTCACCATTACCACTAGCGGGAGGGCCAGGGGATACGCAGTATTTT
CDR3 protein: CASSPLPLAGGPGDTQYF

J gene: TRBJ2-7
V gene: TRBV4-2
clone size: NA
D gene: NA
CDR3 DNA: TGTGCCAGCGGCCAAGATCTTCAGGGCTACGAGCAGTACTTC
CDR3 protein: CASGQDLQGYEQYF

J gene: TRBJ2-1
V gene: TRBV19
clone size: few
D gene: TRBD2
CDR3 DNA: TGTGCCAGTAGTCCCCGCGGTAGCGGGTATGAGCAGTTCTTC
CDR3 protein: CASSPRGSGYEQFF

J gene: TRBJ2-7
V gene: TRBV6-4
clone size: NA
D gene: NA
CDR3 DNA: TGTGCCAGTGCCCGGGACTCCGGAGGAGAGCAGTACTTC
CDR3 protein: CASARDSGGEQYF

J gene: TRBJ1-1
V gene: TRBV5-6
clone size: NA
D gene: NA
CDR3 DNA: TGTGCCAGCAGCCCCCAGGGGAGTCGGGGGGTGAACACTGAAGCTTTCTTT
CDR3 protein: CASSPQGSRGVNTEAFF

J gene: TRBJ2-3
V gene: TRBV6-5
clone size: NA
D gene: NA
CDR3 DNA: TGTGCCAGCTCTGAGCGGAGCACAGATACGCAGTATTTT
CDR3 protein: CASSERSTDTQYF

J gene: TRBJ1-2
V gene: TRBV5-6
clone size: NA
D gene: NA
CDR3 DNA: TGTGCCAGCAGCTTTCCGACTTTTGGTGGCTACACCTTC
CDR3 protein: CASSFPTFGGYTF

J gene: TRBJ1-1
V gene: TRBV19
clone size: few
D gene: TRBD1
CDR3 DNA: TGTGCCAGTAGCTACAGGGGGCCAGGGAACACTGAAGCTTTCTTT
CDR3 protein: CASSYRGPGNTEAFF

J gene: TRBJ2-1
V gene: TRBV15
clone size: NA
D gene: TRBD1
CDR3 DNA: TGTGCCACCAGCACGGGACAGGGATCCTACAATGAGCAGTTCTTC
CDR3 protein: CATSTGQGSYNEQFF

J gene: TRBJ1-3
V gene: TRBV29-1
clone size: NA
D gene: NA
CDR3 DNA: TGCAGCGTTGCAAAGTCAGGGGCTGGAAACACCATATATTTT
CDR3 protein: CSVAKSGAGNTIYF

J gene: TRBJ2-5
V gene: TRBV11-2
clone size: NA
D gene: NA
CDR3 DNA: TGTGCCAGCAGCTTAGATTTGGGACTTACGACCCAGTACTTC
CDR3 protein: CASSLDLGLTTQYF

J gene: TRBJ2-2
V gene: TRBV2
clone size: once
D gene: NA
CDR3 DNA: TGTGCCAGCAGTACCGGCCAGGGAACCGGGGAGCTGTTTTTT
CDR3 protein: CASSTGQGTGELFF

J gene: TRBJ2-5
V gene: TRBV6-5
clone size: NA
D gene: NA
CDR3 DNA: TGTGCCAGCAGTTACTCAGGACAGTCACAAGAGACCCAGTACTTC
CDR3 protein: CASSYSGQSQETQYF

J gene: TRBJ2-5
V gene: TRBV2
clone size: NA
D gene: TRBD1
CDR3 DNA: TGTGCCGGGAGACAGGGGGCACGGGAGACCCAGTACTTC
CDR3 protein: CAGRQGARETQYF

J gene: TRBJ1-4
V gene: TRBV7-9
clone size: NA
D gene: NA
CDR3 DNA: TGTGCCAGCAGCCGATCACAGGGTTCTTCGACTAATGAAAAACTGTTTTTT
CDR3 protein: CASSRSQGSSTNEKLFF

J gene: TRBJ2-6
V gene: TRBV9
clone size: once
D gene: NA
CDR3 DNA: TGTGCCAGCAGCGTGCCTAGCTCTGGGGCCAACGTCCTGACTTTC
CDR3 protein: CASSVPSSGANVLTF

J gene: TRBJ2-3
V gene: TRBV5-1
clone size: NA
D gene: TRBD1
CDR3 DNA: TGCGCCAGCAGCCGAGGGGGCGAGGGCACAGATACGCAGTATTTT
CDR3 protein: CASSRGGEGTDTQYF

J gene: TRBJ2-1
V gene: TRBV10-3
clone size: NA
D gene: TRBD2
CDR3 DNA: TGTGCCATCAGTCTAGATGCGGGAGGGGGGAATGAGCAGTTCTTC
CDR3 protein: CAISLDAGGGNEQFF

J gene: TRBJ2-3
V gene: TRBV4-3
clone size: NA
D gene: NA
CDR3 DNA: TGCGCCAGCAGCCAAAGAGCAGGAGATACGCAGTATTTT
CDR3 protein: CASSQRAGDTQYF

J gene: TRBJ2-5
V gene: TRBV2
clone size: NA
D gene: NA
CDR3 DNA: TGTGCCAGCAGTGAGTGGCAGGGGCAAGAGACCCAGTACTTC
CDR3 protein: CASSEWQGQETQYF

J gene: TRBJ2-2
V gene: TRBV4-1
clone size: few
D gene: TRBD1
CDR3 DNA: TGCGCCAGCAGCCGGGGACAGGGGCTCTCCGGGGAGCTGTTTTTT
CDR3 protein: CASSRGQGLSGELFF

J gene: TRBJ2-5
V gene: TRBV5-4
clone size: NA
D gene: NA
CDR3 DNA: TGTGCCAGCAGCTTGACAGGGTTGGAGACCCAGTACTTC
CDR3 protein: CASSLTGLETQYF

J gene: TRBJ1-4
V gene: TRBV14
clone size: NA
D gene: TRBD1
CDR3 DNA: TGTGCCAGCAGCTCGGGACAGGGGGGTGAAAAACTGTTTTTT
CDR3 protein: CASSSGQGGEKLFF

J gene: TRBJ1-1
V gene: TRBV5-1
clone size: NA
D gene: TRBD1
CDR3 DNA: TGCGCCAGCAGCCTCCGGGACAGGGGGCGAAGTGTGAGCGACACTGAAGCTTTCTTT
CDR3 protein: CASSLRDRGRSVSDTEAFF

J gene: TRBJ2-3
V gene: TRBV18
clone size: NA
D gene: TRBD1
CDR3 DNA: TGTGCCAGCTCACCTTCCGGACAGGGGGCCACAGATACGCAGTATTTT
CDR3 protein: CASSPSGQGATDTQYF

J gene: TRBJ2-1
V gene: TRBV7-7
clone size: NA
D gene: TRBD2
CDR3 DNA: TGTGCTAGCAGTTCAGGGACTAGCGGGATTAGTGAGCAGTTCTTC
CDR3 protein: CASSSGTSGISEQFF

J gene: TRBJ2-7
V gene: TRBV4-1
clone size: NA
D gene: NA
CDR3 DNA: TGCGCCAGCAGCCAAGGGGTTGGGAGCGAGCAGTACTTC
CDR3 protein: CASSQGVGSEQYF

J gene: TRBJ2-7
V gene: TRBV18
clone size: NA
D gene: TRBD2
CDR3 DNA: TGTGCCAGCTCACCATCGGCTAGCGGGAGATCGGCTTACGAGCAGTACTTC
CDR3 protein: CASSPSASGRSAYEQYF

J gene: TRBJ2-1
V gene: TRBV5-1
clone size: NA
D gene: TRBD2
CDR3 DNA: TGCGCCAGCAGCTTGACTAGCGGGGCTTCCTACAATGAGCAGTTCTTC
CDR3 protein: CASSLTSGASYNEQFF

J gene: TRBJ2-7
V gene: TRBV7-6
clone size: NA
D gene: TRBD1
CDR3 DNA: TGTGCCAGCAGCTCCCGACAGGGGGGAGGTGAGGAGCAGTACTTC
CDR3 protein: CASSSRQGGGEEQYF

J gene: TRBJ2-3
V gene: TRBV12-5
clone size: NA
D gene: TRBD2
CDR3 DNA: TGTGCTAGTGGTTTGGCCACTCTAGCGGGAGTCGGAGATACGCAGTATTTT
CDR3 protein: CASGLATLAGVGDTQYF